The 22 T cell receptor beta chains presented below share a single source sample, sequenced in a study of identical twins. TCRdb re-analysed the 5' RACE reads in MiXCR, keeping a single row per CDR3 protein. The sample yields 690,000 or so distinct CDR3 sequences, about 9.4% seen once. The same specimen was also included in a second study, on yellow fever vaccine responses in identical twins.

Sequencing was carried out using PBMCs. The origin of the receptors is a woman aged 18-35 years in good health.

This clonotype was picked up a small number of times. CDR3 region: CASSLASGLTGELFF. The CDR3, as DNA: TGTGCCAGCAGTTTAGCTAGCGGGTTGACCGGGGAGCTGTTTTTT. J is TRBJ2-2 and V is TRBV12-3 or TRBV12-4, with 7 bases matching TRBD2. The ends lost 0 bases at V and 5 bases at J; junction bases unmatched: 3. The CDR3 has 15 amino acids.

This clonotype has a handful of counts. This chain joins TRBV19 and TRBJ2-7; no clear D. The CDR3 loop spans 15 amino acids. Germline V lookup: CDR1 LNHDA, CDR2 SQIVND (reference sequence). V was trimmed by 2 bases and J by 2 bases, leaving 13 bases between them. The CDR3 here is CASSIRAGPAYEQYF. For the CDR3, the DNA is TGTGCCAGTAGTATAAGGGCTGGGCCCGCCTACGAGCAGTACTTC. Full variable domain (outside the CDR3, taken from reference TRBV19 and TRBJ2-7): DGGITQSPKYLFRKEGQNVTLSCEQNLNHDAMYWYRQDPGQGLRLIYYSQIVNDFQKGDIAEGYSVSREKKESFPLTVTSAQKNPTAFYLCASSIRAGPAYEQYFGPGTRLTVT.

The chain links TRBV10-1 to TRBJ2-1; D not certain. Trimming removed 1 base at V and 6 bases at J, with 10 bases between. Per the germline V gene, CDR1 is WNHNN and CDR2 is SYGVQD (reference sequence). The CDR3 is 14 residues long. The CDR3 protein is CASSEFRVRNEQFF. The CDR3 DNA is TGCGCCAGCAGTGAGTTTCGGGTTCGCAATGAGCAGTTCTTC.

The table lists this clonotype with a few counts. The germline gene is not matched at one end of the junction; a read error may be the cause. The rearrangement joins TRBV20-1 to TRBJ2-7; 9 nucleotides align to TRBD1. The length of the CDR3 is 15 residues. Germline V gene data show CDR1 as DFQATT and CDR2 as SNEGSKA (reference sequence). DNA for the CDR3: TGCAGTGCTAGAGATATCCACAGGGGGCTCTACGGGCAGAACTTC. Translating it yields CSARDIHRGLYGQNF.

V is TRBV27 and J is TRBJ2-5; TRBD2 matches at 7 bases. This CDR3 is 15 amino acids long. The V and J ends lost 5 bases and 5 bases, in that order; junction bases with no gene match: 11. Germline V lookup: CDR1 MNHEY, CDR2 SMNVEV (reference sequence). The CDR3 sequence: CASSPGAGLWETQYF. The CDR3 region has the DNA TGTGCCAGCAGTCCTGGGGCGGGACTATGGGAGACCCAGTACTTC.

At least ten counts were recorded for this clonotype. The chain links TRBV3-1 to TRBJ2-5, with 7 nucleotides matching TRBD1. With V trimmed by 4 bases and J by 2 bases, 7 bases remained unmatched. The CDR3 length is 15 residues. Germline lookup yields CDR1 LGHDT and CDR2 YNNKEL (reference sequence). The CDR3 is CASSRLPGQQETQYF. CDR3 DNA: TGTGCCAGCAGCCGACTTCCGGGACAGCAAGAGACCCAGTACTTC.

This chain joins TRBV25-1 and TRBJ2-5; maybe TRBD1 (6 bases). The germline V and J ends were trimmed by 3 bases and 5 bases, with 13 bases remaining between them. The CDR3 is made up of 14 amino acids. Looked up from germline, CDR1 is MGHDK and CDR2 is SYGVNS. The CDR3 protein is CASSEVWQGETQYF. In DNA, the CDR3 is TGTGCCAGCAGTGAGGTCTGGCAGGGGGAGACCCAGTACTTC.

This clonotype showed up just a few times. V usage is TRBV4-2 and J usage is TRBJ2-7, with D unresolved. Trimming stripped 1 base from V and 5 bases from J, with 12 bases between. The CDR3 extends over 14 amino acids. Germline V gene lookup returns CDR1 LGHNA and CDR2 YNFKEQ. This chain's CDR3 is CASSQGWLTDEQYF. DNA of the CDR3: TGTGCCAGCAGCCAAGGCTGGCTGACGGACGAGCAGTACTTC.

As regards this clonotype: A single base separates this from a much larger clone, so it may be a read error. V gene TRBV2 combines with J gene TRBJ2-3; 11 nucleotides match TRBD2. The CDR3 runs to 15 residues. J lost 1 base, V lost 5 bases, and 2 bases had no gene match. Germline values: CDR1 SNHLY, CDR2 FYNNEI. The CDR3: CASSKLAGGTDTQYF. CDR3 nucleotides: TGTGCCAGCAGTAAACTAGCGGGAGGCACAGATACGCAGTATTTT.

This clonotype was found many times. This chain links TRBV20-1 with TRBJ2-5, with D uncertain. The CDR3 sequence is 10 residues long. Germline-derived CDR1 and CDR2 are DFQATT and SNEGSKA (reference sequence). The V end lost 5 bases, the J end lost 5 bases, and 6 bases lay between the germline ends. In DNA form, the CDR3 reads TGCAGTGCTGGTTCTGAGACCCAGTACTTC. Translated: CSAGSETQYF.

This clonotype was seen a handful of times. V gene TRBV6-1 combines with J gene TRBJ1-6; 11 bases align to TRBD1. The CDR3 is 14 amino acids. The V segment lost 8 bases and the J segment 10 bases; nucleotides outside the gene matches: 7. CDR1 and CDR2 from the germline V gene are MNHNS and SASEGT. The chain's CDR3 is CASGGQGARSPLHF. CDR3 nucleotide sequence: TGTGCCAGCGGCGGACAGGGGGCGAGATCACCCCTCCACTTT.

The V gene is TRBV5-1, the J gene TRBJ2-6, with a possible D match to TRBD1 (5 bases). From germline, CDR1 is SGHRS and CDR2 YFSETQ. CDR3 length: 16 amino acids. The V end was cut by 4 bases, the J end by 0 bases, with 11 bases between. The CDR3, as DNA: TGCGCCAGCAGCGTCGGCGACAGCTCTGGGGCCAACGTCCTGACTTTC. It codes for CASSVGDSSGANVLTF.

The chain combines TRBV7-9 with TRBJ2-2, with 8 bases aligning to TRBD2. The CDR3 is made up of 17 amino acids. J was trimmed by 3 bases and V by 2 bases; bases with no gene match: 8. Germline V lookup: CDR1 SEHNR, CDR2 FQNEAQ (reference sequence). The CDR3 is CASSLLPGGRHTGELFF. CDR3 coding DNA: TGTGCCAGCAGCTTACTCCCGGGAGGGCGTCACACCGGGGAGCTGTTTTTT.

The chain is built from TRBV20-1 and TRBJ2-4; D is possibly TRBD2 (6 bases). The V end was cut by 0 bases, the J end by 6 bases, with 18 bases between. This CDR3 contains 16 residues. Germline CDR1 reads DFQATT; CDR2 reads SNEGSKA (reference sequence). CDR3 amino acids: CSARDRAGTARNIQYF. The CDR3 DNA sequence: TGCAGTGCTAGAGATCGGGCGGGGACGGCCCGAAACATTCAGTACTTC.

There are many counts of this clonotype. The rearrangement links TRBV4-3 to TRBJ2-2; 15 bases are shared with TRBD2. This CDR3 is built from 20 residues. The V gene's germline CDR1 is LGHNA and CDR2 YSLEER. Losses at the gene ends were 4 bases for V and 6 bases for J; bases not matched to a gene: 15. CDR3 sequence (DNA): TGCGCCAGCAGCCCTCAAAGCGGGACTAGCGGGAGGTGGATTCCCGGGGAGCTGTTTTTT. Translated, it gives CASSPQSGTSGRWIPGELFF.

DNA of the CDR3: TGCGCAACTCGGGATGGGATTGCTAGCACAGATACGCAGTATTTT. Translation gives CATRDGIASTDTQYF. The chain combines TRBV10-2 with TRBJ2-3; possible D gene TRBD2, 5 bases. Germline V lookup: CDR1 WSHSY, CDR2 SAAADI. This CDR3 comprises 15 residues.

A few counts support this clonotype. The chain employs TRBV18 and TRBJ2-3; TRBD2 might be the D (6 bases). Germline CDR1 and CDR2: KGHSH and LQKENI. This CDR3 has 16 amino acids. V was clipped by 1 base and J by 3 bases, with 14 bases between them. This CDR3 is CASSPLTSQVTDTQYF. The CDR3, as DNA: TGTGCCAGCTCACCACTAACTAGCCAAGTGACAGATACGCAGTATTTT. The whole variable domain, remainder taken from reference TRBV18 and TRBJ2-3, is NAGVMQNPRHLVRRRGQEARLRCSPMKGHSHVYWYRQLPEEGLKFMVYLQKENIIDESGMPKERFSAEFPKEGPSILRIQQVVRGDSAAYFCASSPLTSQVTDTQYFGPGTRLTVL.

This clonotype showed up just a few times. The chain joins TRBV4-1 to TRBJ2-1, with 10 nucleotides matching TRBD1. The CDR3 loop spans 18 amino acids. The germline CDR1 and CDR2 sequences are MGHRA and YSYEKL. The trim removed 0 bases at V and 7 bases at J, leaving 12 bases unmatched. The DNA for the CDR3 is TGCGCCAGCAGCCAAGATTTGCAGGGACAGGGGCGGATGAATGAGCAGTTCTTC. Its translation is CASSQDLQGQGRMNEQFF.

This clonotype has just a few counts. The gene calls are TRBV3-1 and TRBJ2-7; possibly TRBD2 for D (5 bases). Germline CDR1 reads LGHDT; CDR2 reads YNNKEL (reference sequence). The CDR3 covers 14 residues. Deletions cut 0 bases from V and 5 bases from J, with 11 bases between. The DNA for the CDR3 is TGTGCCAGCAGCCAAGAAACCGAGGGAGACGAGCAGTACTTC. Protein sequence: CASSQETEGDEQYF.

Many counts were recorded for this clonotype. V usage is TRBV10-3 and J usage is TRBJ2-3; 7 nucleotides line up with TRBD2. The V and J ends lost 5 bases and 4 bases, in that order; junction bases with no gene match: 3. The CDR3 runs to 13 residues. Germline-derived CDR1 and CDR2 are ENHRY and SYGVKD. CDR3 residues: CAISRLAADTQYF. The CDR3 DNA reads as TGTGCCATCAGTCGGCTAGCGGCAGATACGCAGTATTTT.

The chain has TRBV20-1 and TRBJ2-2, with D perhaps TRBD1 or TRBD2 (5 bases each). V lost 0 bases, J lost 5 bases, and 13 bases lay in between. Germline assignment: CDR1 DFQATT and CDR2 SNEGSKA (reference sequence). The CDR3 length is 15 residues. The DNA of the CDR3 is TGCAGTGCTAGAGATGCAGGGAGAGGGACCGGGGAGCTGTTTTTT. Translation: CSARDAGRGTGELFF.

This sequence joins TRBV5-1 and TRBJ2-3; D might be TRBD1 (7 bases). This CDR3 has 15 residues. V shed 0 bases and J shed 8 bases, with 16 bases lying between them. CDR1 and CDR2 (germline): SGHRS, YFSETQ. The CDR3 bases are TGCGCCAGCAGCTTGGAAACCGGTCAGGGGGGTACGCAGTATTTT. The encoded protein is CASSLETGQGGTQYF.